Listed here are 24 T cell receptor beta chains from one sample, sequenced in a study of T cell changes during pregnancy in multiple sclerosis. Some clones are missing from TCRdb's copy, which holds only in-frame ones; the method was immunoSEQ multiplex PCR. The sample has tens of thousands of clones, 90% to 95% seen once. The sample consisted of peripheral blood, taken in the first trimester of pregnancy. These receptors came from a female donor with multiple sclerosis, enrolled in a pregnancy study.

As for this clone: Other DNA sequences of this sample code for an identical CDR3. The chain couples TRBV18 to TRBJ1-2, with 7 bases lining up with TRBD1. Looked up from germline, CDR1 is KGHSH and CDR2 is LQKENI. V was pared by 3 bases and J by 3 bases, with 1 base of the junction left unmatched. The CDR3 covers 13 residues. CDR3 bases: TGTGCCAGCTCACCTGACAGGGACTATGGCTACACCTTC. Its translation is CASSPDRDYGYTF. The complete variable domain, with remaining parts taken from reference TRBV18 and TRBJ1-2, reads NAGVMQNPRHLVRRRGQEARLRCSPMKGHSHVYWYRQLPEEGLKFMVYLQKENIIDESGMPKERFSAEFPKEGPSILRIQQVVRGDSAAYFCASSPDRDYGYTFGSGTRLTVV.

The rearrangement links TRBV5-6 to TRBJ1-3; TRBD1 might be the D (5 bases). Germline loops: CDR1 SGHDT, CDR2 YYEEEE. There are 13 residues in the CDR3. V lost 3 bases, J lost 9 bases, and 13 bases lay in between. The CDR3 reads CASSWGLRATIYF. The CDR3, as DNA: TGTGCCAGCAGCTGGGGACTGCGTGCCACCATATATTTT. The complete variable domain, with remaining parts taken from reference TRBV5-6 and TRBJ1-3, reads DAGVTQSPTHLIKTRGQQVTLRCSPKSGHDTVSWYQQALGQGPQFIFQYYEEEERQRGNFPDRFSGHQFPNYSSELNVNALLLGDSALYLCASSWGLRATIYFGEGSWLTVV.

The chain joins TRBV28 to TRBJ1-5; possible D gene TRBD1, 5 bases. The germline V gene has CDR1 MDHEN and CDR2 SYDVKM. CDR3 size: 14 residues. V was pared by 2 bases and J by 6 bases, with 11 bases between. CDR3: CASSLGGEGQPQHF. CDR3 DNA sequence: TGTGCCAGCAGTTTAGGAGGGGAGGGTCAGCCCCAGCATTTT.

CDR3 region: CASSPTPNSNQPQHF. In DNA, the CDR3 is TGTGCCAGCTCACCCACACCAAATAGCAATCAGCCCCAGCATTTT. The gene calls are TRBV18 and TRBJ1-5; D is uncertain. The CDR3 spans 15 residues. V was clipped by 3 bases and J by 0 bases, with 9 bases between them. CDR1 is KGHSH and CDR2 is LQKENI in the germline V gene. Looking up the rest from reference TRBV18 and TRBJ1-5 gives the full variable domain: NAGVMQNPRHLVRRRGQEARLRCSPMKGHSHVYWYRQLPEEGLKFMVYLQKENIIDESGMPKERFSAEFPKEGPSILRIQQVVRGDSAAYFCASSPTPNSNQPQHFGDGTRLSIL.

This chain uses TRBV5-4 with TRBJ1-4; TRBD1 agrees at 10 bases. The germline gives CDR1 SGHNT, CDR2 YYREEE (reference sequence). V was pared by 1 base and J by 6 bases, with 3 bases of the junction left unmatched. The CDR3 spans 15 residues. CDR3 sequence reads: CASSLTGTGDEKLFF. The DNA for the CDR3 is TGTGCCAGCAGCTTGACCGGGACAGGGGATGAAAAACTGTTTTTT.

In nucleotides, the CDR3 is TGTGCCAGCAGCTTGGCCGCGGGGGAGCTGTTTTTT. Encoded protein: CASSLAAGELFF. This chain connects TRBV5-4 to TRBJ2-2; D is unresolved. This CDR3 is built from 12 residues. Germline loops: CDR1 SGHNT, CDR2 YYREEE (reference sequence). The ends were cut back, 0 bases at V and 8 bases at J, with 5 bases in the middle.

The chain is built from TRBV6-4 and TRBJ2-1; 10 bases fit TRBD2. The CDR3 extends over 15 amino acids. The germline gives CDR1 MRHNA, CDR2 SNTAGT. J gave up 9 bases and V 4 bases, and 9 bases lay outside the gene matches. The CDR3 loop reads CASSAEELAGSEQFF. The CDR3 bases are TGTGCCAGCAGTGCCGAGGAACTAGCGGGGAGTGAGCAGTTCTTC.

The chain joins TRBV19 to TRBJ1-2; 10 bases agree with TRBD1. CDR1 LNHDA and CDR2 SQIVND come from the germline V gene (reference sequence). The CDR3 spans 13 residues. V lost 10 bases and J lost 4; bases outside the gene matches: 6. In DNA form, the CDR3 reads TGTGCCACCCGGGACAGGGGTCCCTATGGCTACACCTTC. Translating it yields CATRDRGPYGYTF.

This chain links TRBV29-1 with TRBJ2-7; 7 bases are shared with TRBD2. Per the germline V gene, CDR1 is SQVTM and CDR2 is ANQGSEA. The CDR3 is made up of 12 amino acids. V trimming: 7 bases; J trimming: 2 bases; junction bases outside the gene matches: 5. The CDR3 DNA follows: TGCAGCGGCAGGGACTACACCTACGAGCAGTACTTC. Its protein product is CSGRDYTYEQYF.

This chain links TRBV7-2 with TRBJ2-7; TRBD2 is a possible D gene (5 bases). The CDR3 is 16 residues long. Deletions cut 3 bases from V and 4 bases from J, with 19 bases between. Germline V gene sequence: CDR1 SGHTA, CDR2 FQGNSA. The CDR3 DNA reads as TGTGCCAGCAGCTTTATCTCGGAGGCGATCCGGTACGAGCAGTACTTC. This codes for CASSFISEAIRYEQYF.

This chain connects TRBV7-2 to TRBJ2-1, with TRBD2 matching 12 bases. Germline values: CDR1 SGHTA, CDR2 FQGNSA. Trimming removed 4 bases from V and 3 bases from J; junction bases left unmatched: 1. CDR3 length: 15 residues. The CDR3 loop is CASSSSGGVYNEQFF. The DNA of the CDR3 is TGTGCCAGCAGCTCTAGCGGGGGGGTCTACAATGAGCAGTTCTTC.

The V call is TRBV4-2, the J call TRBJ2-7; the D is unclear. This CDR3 region has 14 residues. Trimming shortened V by 4 bases and J by 2 bases, and 12 bases separated the two germline ends. CDR1 and CDR2 from the germline V gene are LGHNA and YNFKEQ. The CDR3 sequence is CASSPRVNTYEQYF. The CDR3 DNA is TGTGCCAGCAGCCCCCGGGTCAATACCTACGAGCAGTACTTC.

The genes are TRBV5-1 and TRBJ1-1, with D unclear. The CDR3 is made up of 18 amino acids. CDR1 SGHRS and CDR2 YFSETQ come from the germline V gene. V lost 0 bases and J lost 1, with 19 bases in between. CDR3 in DNA: TGCGCCAGCAGCTTGGTACCACTAATCGGATCTGGGAACACTGAAGCTTTCTTT. This sequence encodes CASSLVPLIGSGNTEAFF.

This chain uses TRBV2 with TRBJ2-7; 8 bases align to TRBD1. Germline CDR1 reads SNHLY; CDR2 reads FYNNEI. V shed 10 bases and J 7 bases; nucleotides not matched to a gene: 18. This CDR3 has 15 residues. The CDR3 DNA sequence: TGTGCCAAGTCGAGACCCGGGACAGGTGTTAAGGAGCAGTACTTC. Its protein product is CAKSRPGTGVKEQYF. The full variable domain, completed using reference TRBV2 and TRBJ2-7, is EPEVTQTPSHQVTQMGQEVILRCVPISNHLYFYWYRQILGQKVEFLVSFYNNEISEKSEIFDDQFSVERPDGSNFTLKIRSTKLEDSAMYFCAKSRPGTGVKEQYFGPGTRLTVT.

The chain combines TRBV28 with TRBJ1-2; D may be TRBD1 (5 bases). The germline V and J ends were trimmed by 1 base and 8 bases, with 17 bases remaining between them. The CDR3 spans 15 residues. In germline, CDR1 is MDHEN, CDR2 SYDVKM. CDR3 DNA sequence: TGTGCCAGCAGTTTATCAGGGCGGTTGGCTACAGGCTACACCTTC. Translating it yields CASSLSGRLATGYTF.

J is TRBJ1-1 and V is TRBV28, with D uncertain. This CDR3 spans 13 amino acids. Trimming stripped 8 bases from V and 7 bases from J, with 17 bases between. Per the germline V gene, CDR1 is MDHEN and CDR2 is SYDVKM. The CDR3 sequence: CASCSLVISEAFF. For the CDR3, the DNA is TGTGCCAGCTGTAGCCTAGTTATAAGTGAAGCTTTCTTT.

The V and J genes are TRBV2 and TRBJ1-2; 7 bases map to TRBD1. J gave up 1 base and V 3 bases, and 2 bases lay outside the gene matches. The CDR3 sequence is 14 residues long. The germline V gene encodes CDR1 SNHLY and CDR2 FYNNEI. In DNA form, the CDR3 reads TGTGCCAGCAGTGACGGACAGGTTAACTATGGCTACACCTTC. It encodes CASSDGQVNYGYTF.

This clone was picked up a small number of times. The chain links TRBV2 to TRBJ1-2; D remains unclear. This CDR3 comprises 14 residues. Germline V gives CDR1 SNHLY, CDR2 FYNNEI. The germline V and J ends were trimmed by 7 bases and 4 bases, with 16 bases remaining between them. The CDR3 DNA is TGTGCCAGCATTGACCCACAGAGTAGCTATGGCTACACCTTC. Encoded protein: CASIDPQSSYGYTF.

V is TRBV5-1 and J is TRBJ2-3; 9 bases match TRBD2. The CDR3 extends over 17 amino acids. After removal of 0 bases from V and 2 bases from J, the junction contained 7 bases not matched to a gene. The V gene's germline CDR1 is SGHRS and CDR2 YFSETQ. This chain's CDR3 is CASSLGLLAGVTDTQYF. CDR3 nucleotide sequence: TGCGCCAGCAGCTTGGGGTTACTAGCGGGTGTCACAGATACGCAGTATTTT.

This clone was observed once. V and J are TRBV5-1 and TRBJ2-7; the D is unclear. The CDR3 loop spans 15 amino acids. Trimming took 3 bases from V and 2 from J, leaving 15 bases between them. Germline V CDR1 and CDR2: SGHRS, YFSETQ. CDR3 sequence reads: CASSSIPSATYEQYF. The CDR3 region has the DNA TGCGCCAGCAGCTCGATACCAAGCGCGACCTACGAGCAGTACTTC.

This clone was observed once. The chain employs TRBV5-1 and TRBJ2-5; 16 nucleotides align to TRBD2. This CDR3 region has 18 residues. Trimming cost V 4 bases and J 5 bases; bases outside gene matches: 11. Germline V gives CDR1 SGHRS, CDR2 YFSETQ. The CDR3 DNA sequence: TGCGCCAGCAGCCCGGGGACTAGCGGGAGGGCCGGGGAGGAGACCCAGTACTTC. Translated: CASSPGTSGRAGEETQYF.

This sequence joins TRBV6-1 and TRBJ2-7; 7 bases map to TRBD1. Per germline, CDR1 MNHNS and CDR2 SASEGT. CDR3 length: 15 residues. V lost 5 bases to trimming and J lost 9 bases; unmatched junction nucleotides: 16. The CDR3 spells CASSTQGQNPTLQYF. Here the CDR3 DNA reads TGTGCCAGCAGTACACAGGGACAGAACCCTACGCTGCAGTACTTC.

The chain is built from TRBV12-2 and TRBJ2-5; the table's D call TRBD1 went unverified against the DNA. TRBV12-2 is a documented pseudogene. This CDR3 spans 17 amino acids. CDR3: CASRPGAIAHSRETQYF. CDR3 nucleotide sequence: TGTGCAAGTCGCCCCGGTGCAATCGCCCACTCCAGGGAGACCCAGTACTTC.

As to this clone: No DNA is shown, since the ends of the CDR3 on it are uncertain; the CDR3 is the one TCRdb lists. This chain uses TRBV21-1 with TRBJ2-7; TRBD2, the table's D call, was not compared with the DNA. TRBV21-1 is a pseudogene. Both ends counted, the CDR3 spans 18 residues. CDR3 in amino acids: CASSKGPLFGGGTYEQYF.